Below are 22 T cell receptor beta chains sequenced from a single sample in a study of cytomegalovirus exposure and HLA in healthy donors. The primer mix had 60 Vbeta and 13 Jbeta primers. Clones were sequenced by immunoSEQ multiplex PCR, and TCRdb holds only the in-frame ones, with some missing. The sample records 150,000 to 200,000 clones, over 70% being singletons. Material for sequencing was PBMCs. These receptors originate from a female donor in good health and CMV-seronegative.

The DNA of the CDR3 is TGCGCCAGCAGCTGGGGCGACGGGCCCGGAGGCACAGATACGCAGTATTTT. It specifies CASSWGDGPGGTDTQYF. V is TRBV5-1 and J is TRBJ2-3; a possible D gene is TRBD1 (5 bases). With 3 bases removed from V and 1 base from J, the gap between germline ends came to 18 bases. The CDR3 extends over 17 amino acids. The V gene's germline CDR1 is SGHRS and CDR2 YFSETQ.

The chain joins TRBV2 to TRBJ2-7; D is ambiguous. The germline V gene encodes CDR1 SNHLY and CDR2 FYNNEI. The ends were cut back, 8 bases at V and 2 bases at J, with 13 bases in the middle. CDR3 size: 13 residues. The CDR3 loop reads CASHDSVTYEQYF. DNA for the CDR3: TGTGCCAGCCACGACTCTGTTACCTACGAGCAGTACTTC.

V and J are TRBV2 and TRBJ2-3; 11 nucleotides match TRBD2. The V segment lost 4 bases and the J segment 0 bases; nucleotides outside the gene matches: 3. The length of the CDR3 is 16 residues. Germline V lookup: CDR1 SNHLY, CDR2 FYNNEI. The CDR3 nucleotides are TGTGCCAGCAGTGGACTAGCGGGGACTAGCACAGATACGCAGTATTTT. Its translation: CASSGLAGTSTDTQYF.

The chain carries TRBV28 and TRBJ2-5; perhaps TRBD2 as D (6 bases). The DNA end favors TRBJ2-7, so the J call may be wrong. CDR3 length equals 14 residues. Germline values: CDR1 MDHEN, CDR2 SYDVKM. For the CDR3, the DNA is TGTGCCAGCGTTAGCGGCCGTCCGTGGGACGAGCAGTACTTC. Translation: CASVSGRPWDEQYF.

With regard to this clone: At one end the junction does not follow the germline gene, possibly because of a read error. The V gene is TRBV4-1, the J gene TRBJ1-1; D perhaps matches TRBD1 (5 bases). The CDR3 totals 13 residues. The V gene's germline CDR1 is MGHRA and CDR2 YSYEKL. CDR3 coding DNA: TGCGCCAGCGGCCAGGGAGTGAACACTGAAGCTTTCTTT. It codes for CASGQGVNTEAFF.

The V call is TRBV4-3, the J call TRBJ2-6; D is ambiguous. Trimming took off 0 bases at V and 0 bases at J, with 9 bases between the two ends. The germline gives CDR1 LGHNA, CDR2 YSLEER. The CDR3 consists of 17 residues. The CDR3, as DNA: TGCGCCAGCAGCCAAGAAGGCGGAGCCTCTGGGGCCAACGTCCTGACTTTC. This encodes CASSQEGGASGANVLTF.

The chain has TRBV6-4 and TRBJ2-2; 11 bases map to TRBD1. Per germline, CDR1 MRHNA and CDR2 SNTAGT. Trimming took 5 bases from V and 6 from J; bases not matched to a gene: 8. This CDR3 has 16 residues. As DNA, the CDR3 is TGTGCCAGCAGTCCTCGGACAGGGGGCGACCCCGGGGAGCTGTTTTTT. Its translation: CASSPRTGGDPGELFF.

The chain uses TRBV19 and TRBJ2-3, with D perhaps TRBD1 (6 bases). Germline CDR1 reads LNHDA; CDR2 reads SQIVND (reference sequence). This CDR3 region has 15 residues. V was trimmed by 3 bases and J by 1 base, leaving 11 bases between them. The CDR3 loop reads CASSIPTGRTDTQYF. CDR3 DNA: TGTGCCAGTAGTATCCCGACAGGCCGCACAGATACGCAGTATTTT.

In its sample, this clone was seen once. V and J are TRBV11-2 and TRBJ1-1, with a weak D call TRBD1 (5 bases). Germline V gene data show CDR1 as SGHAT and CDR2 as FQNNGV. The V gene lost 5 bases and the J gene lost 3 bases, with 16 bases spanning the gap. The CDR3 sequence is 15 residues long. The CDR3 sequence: CASSPSGGRDTEAFF. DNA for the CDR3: TGTGCCAGCAGCCCGAGTGGGGGGAGGGACACTGAAGCTTTCTTT.

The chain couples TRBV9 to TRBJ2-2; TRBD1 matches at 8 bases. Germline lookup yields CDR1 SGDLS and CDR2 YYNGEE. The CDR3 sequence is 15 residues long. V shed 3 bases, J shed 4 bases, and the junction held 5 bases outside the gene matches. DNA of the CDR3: TGTGCCAGCAGCGGATCAGGGGGCCTCACCGGGGAGCTGTTTTTT. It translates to CASSGSGGLTGELFF.

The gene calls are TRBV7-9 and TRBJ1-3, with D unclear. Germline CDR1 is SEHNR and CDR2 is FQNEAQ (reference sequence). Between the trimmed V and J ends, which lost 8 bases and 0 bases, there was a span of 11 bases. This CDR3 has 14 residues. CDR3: CASLSLGSGNTIYF. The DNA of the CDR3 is TGTGCCAGCCTCTCTCTAGGCTCTGGAAACACCATATATTTT.

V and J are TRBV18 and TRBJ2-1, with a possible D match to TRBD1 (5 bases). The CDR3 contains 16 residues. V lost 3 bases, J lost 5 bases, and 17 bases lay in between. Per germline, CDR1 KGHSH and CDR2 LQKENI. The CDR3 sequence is CASSPRSGREDNEQFF. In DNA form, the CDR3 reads TGTGCCAGCTCACCTCGGTCCGGCAGGGAAGACAATGAGCAGTTCTTC.

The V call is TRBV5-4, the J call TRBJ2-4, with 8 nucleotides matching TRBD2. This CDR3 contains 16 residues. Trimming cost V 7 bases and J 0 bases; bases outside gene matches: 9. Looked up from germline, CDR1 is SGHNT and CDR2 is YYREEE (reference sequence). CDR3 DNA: TGTGCCAGCTCAGAGCGGGGGCCCTTAGCCAAAAACATTCAGTACTTC. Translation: CASSERGPLAKNIQYF. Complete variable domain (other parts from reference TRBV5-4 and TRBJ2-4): ETGVTQSPTHLIKTRGQQVTLRCSSQSGHNTVSWYQQALGQGPQFIFQYYREEENGRGNFPPRFSGLQFPNYSSELNVNALELDDSALYLCASSERGPLAKNIQYFGAGTRLSVL.

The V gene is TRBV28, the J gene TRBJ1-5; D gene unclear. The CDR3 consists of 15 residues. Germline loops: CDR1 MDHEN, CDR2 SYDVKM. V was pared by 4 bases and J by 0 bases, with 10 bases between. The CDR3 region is CASSYLGNSNQPQHF. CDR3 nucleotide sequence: TGTGCCAGCAGTTACCTTGGCAATAGCAATCAGCCCCAGCATTTT. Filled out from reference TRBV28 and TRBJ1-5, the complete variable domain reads DVKVTQSSRYLVKRTGEKVFLECVQDMDHENMFWYRQDPGLGLRLIYFSYDVKMKEKGDIPEGYSVSREKKERFSLILESASTNQTSMYLCASSYLGNSNQPQHFGDGTRLSIL.

CDR3 bases: TGTGCCAGCGGCGTTTCCGGGAGGTATGGCTACACCTTC. This sequence encodes CASGVSGRYGYTF. This chain joins TRBV28 and TRBJ1-2; no clear D gene. Trimming pared 8 bases from V and 5 bases from J, leaving 15 bases between. CDR1 is MDHEN and CDR2 is SYDVKM in the germline V gene. The CDR3 loop spans 13 amino acids.

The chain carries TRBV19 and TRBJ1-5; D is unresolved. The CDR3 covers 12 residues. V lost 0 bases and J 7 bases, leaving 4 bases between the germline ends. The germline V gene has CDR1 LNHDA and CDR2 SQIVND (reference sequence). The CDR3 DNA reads TGTGCCAGTAGTATAGATGAGCAGCCCCAGCATTTT. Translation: CASSIDEQPQHF.

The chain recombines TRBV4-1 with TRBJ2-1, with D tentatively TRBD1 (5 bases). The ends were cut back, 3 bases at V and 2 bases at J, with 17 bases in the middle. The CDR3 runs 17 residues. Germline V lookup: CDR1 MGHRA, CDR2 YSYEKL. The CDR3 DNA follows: TGCGCCAGCAGCCAGGAAAAGGGGCTAACTGCCTACAATGAGCAGTTCTTC. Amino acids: CASSQEKGLTAYNEQFF.

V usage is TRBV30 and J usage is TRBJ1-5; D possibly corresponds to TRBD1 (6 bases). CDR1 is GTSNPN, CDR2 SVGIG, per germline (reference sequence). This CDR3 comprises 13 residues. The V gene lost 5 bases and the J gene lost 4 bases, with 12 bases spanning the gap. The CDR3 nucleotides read TGTGCCTGGGGAAACAGGGTTAATCAGCCCCAGCATTTT. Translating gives CAWGNRVNQPQHF. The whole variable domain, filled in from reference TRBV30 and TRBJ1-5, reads SQTIHQWPATLVQPVGSPLSLECTVEGTSNPNLYWYRQAAGRGLQLLFYSVGIGQISSEVPQNLSASRPQDRQFILSSKKLLLSDSGFYLCAWGNRVNQPQHFGDGTRLSIL.

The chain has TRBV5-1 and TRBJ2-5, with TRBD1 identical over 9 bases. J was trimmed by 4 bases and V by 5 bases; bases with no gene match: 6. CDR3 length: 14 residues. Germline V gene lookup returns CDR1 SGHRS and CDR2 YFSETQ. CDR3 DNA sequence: TGCGCCAGCAGTCGGGACAGGGTGGGAGAGACCCAGTACTTC. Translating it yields CASSRDRVGETQYF.

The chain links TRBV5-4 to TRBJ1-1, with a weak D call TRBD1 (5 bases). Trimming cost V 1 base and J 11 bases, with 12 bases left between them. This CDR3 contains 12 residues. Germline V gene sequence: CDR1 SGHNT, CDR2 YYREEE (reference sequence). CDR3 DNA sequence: TGTGCCAGCAGCTTGTGGGGGGATAGGGCTTTCTTT. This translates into CASSLWGDRAFF.

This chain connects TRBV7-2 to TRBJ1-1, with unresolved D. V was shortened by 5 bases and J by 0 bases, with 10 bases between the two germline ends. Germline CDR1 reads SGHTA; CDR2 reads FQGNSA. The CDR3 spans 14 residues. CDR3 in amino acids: CASSSPVMNTEAFF. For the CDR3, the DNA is TGTGCCAGCAGCAGCCCGGTTATGAACACTGAAGCTTTCTTT. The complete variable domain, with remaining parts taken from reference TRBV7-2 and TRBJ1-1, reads GAGVSQSPSNKVTEKGKDVELRCDPISGHTALYWYRQSLGQGLEFLIYFQGNSAPDKSGLPSDRFSAERTGGSVSTLTIQRTQQEDSAVYLCASSSPVMNTEAFFGQGTRLTVV.

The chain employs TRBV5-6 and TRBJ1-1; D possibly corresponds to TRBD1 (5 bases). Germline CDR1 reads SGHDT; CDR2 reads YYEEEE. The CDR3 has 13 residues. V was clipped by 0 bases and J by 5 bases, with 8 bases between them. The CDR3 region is CASSLEGRTEAFF. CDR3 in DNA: TGTGCCAGCAGCTTGGAGGGGAGGACTGAAGCTTTCTTT.